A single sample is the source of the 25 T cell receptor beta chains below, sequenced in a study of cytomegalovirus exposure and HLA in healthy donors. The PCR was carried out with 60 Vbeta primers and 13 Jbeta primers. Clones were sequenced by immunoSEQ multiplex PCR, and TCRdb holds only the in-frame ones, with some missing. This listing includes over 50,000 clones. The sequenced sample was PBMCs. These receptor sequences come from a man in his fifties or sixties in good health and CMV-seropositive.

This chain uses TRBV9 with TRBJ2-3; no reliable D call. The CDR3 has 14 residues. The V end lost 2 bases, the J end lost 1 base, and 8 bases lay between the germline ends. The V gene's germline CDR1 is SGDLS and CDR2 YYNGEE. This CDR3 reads CASSVLGRTDTQYF. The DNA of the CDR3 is TGTGCCAGCAGCGTCCTGGGCCGCACAGATACGCAGTATTTT. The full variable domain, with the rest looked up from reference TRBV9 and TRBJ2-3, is DSGVTQTPKHLITATGQRVTLRCSPRSGDLSVYWYQQSLDQGLQFLIQYYNGEERAKGNILERFSAQQFPDLHSELNLSSLELGDSALYFCASSVLGRTDTQYFGPGTRLTVL.

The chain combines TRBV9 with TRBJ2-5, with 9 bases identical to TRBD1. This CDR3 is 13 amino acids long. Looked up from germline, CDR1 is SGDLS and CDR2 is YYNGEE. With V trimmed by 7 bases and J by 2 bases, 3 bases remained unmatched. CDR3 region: CASGGQGQETQYF. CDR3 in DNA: TGTGCCAGCGGGGGACAGGGACAAGAGACCCAGTACTTC.

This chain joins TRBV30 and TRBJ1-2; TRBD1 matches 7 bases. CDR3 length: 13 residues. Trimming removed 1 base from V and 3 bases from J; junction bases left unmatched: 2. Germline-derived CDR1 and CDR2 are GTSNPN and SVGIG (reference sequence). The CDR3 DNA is TGTGCCTGGAGTGCAGACAGGGACTATGGCTACACCTTC. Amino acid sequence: CAWSADRDYGYTF.

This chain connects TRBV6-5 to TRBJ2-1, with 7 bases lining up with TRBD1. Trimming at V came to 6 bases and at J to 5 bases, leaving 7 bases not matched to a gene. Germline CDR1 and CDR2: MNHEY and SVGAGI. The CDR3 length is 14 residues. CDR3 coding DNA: TGTGCCAGCAGGCGGTGGGACAGTGACAATGAGCAGTTCTTC. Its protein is CASRRWDSDNEQFF.

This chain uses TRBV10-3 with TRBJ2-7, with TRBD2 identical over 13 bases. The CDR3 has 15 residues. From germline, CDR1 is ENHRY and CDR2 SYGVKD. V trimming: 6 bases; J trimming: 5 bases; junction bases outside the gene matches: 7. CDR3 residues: CAIRQLAGGPHEQYF. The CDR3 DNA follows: TGTGCCATCAGGCAACTAGCGGGAGGGCCCCACGAGCAGTACTTC.

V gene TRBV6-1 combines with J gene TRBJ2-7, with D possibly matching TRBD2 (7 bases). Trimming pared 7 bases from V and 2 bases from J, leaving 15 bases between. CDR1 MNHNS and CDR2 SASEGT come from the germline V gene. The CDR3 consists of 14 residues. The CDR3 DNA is TGTGCCAGCAACAGGGAGGGGAGCGCCTACGAGCAGTACTTC. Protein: CASNREGSAYEQYF.

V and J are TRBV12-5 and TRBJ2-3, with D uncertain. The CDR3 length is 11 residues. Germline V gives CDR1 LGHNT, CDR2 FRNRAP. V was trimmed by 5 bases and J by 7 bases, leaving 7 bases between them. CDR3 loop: CASGQQNTQYF. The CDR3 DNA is TGTGCTAGTGGTCAACAAAATACGCAGTATTTT.

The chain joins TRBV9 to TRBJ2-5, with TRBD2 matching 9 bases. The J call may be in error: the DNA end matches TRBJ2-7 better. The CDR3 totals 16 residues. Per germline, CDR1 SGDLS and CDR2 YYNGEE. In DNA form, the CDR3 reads TGTGCCAGCAGCGTAGGTGGGCTAGCGGGAACCTACGAGCAGTACTTC. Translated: CASSVGGLAGTYEQYF.

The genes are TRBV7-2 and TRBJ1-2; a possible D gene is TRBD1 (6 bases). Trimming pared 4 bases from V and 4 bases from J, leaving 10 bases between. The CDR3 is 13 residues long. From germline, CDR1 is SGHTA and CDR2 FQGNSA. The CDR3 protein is CASSSTGTYGYTF. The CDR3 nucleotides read TGTGCCAGCAGCTCTACAGGGACCTATGGCTACACCTTC. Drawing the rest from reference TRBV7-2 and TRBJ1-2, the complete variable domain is GAGVSQSPSNKVTEKGKDVELRCDPISGHTALYWYRQSLGQGLEFLIYFQGNSAPDKSGLPSDRFSAERTGGSVSTLTIQRTQQEDSAVYLCASSSTGTYGYTFGSGTRLTVV.

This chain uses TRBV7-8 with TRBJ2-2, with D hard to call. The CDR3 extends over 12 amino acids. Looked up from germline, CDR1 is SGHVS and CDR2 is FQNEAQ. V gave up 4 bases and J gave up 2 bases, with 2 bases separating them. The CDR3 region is CASSSNTGELFF. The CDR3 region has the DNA TGTGCCAGCAGCTCAAACACCGGGGAGCTGTTTTTT. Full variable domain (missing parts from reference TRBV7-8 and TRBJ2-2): GAGVSQSPRYKVAKRGQDVALRCDPISGHVSLFWYQQALGQGPEFLTYFQNEAQLDKSGLPSDRFFAERPEGSVSTLKIQRTQQEDSAVYLCASSSNTGELFFGEGSRLTVL.

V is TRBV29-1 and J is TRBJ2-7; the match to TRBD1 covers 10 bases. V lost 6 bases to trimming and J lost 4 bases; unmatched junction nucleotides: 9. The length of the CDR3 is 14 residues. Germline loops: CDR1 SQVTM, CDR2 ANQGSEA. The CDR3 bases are TGCAGCGTGGCAAGACAGGGGGCGGATTACGAGCAGTACTTC. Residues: CSVARQGADYEQYF.

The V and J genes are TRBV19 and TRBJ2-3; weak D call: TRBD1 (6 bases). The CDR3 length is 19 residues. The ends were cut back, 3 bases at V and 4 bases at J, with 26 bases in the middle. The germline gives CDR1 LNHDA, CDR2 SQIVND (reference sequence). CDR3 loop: CASSIRQGSIVQLADTQYF. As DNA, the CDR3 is TGTGCCAGTAGTATCAGGCAGGGGTCCATAGTACAGCTGGCAGATACGCAGTATTTT.

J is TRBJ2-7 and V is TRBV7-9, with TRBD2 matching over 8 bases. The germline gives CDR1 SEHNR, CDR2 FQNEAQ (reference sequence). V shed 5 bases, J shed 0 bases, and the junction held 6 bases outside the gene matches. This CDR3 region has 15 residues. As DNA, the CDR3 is TGTGCCAGCAGCCCAACCACTAGCGGCTCCTACGAGCAGTACTTC. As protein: CASSPTTSGSYEQYF. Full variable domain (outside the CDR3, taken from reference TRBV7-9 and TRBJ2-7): DTGVSQNPRHKITKRGQNVTFRCDPISEHNRLYWYRQTLGQGPEFLTYFQNEAQLEKSRLLSDRFSAERPKGSFSTLEIQRTEQGDSAMYLCASSPTTSGSYEQYFGPGTRLTVT.

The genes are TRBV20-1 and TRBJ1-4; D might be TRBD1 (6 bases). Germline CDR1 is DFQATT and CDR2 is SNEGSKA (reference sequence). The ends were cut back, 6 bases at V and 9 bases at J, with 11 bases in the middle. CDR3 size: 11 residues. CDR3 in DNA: TGCAGTGCGTCGGACAGCCAAAAACTGTTTTTT. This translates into CSASDSQKLFF.

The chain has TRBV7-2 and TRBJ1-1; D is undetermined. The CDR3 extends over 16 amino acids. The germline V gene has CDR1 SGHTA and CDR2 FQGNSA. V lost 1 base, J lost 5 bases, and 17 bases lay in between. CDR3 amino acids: CASSLENRVGGTEAFF. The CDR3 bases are TGTGCCAGCAGCTTAGAGAATAGGGTCGGCGGGACTGAAGCTTTCTTT.

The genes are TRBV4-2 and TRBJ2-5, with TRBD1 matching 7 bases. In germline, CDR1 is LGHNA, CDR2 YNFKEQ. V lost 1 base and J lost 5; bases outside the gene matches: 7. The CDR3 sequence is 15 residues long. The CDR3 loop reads CASSQVVGGSETQYF. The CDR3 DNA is TGTGCCAGCAGCCAAGTCGTAGGGGGCTCCGAGACCCAGTACTTC.

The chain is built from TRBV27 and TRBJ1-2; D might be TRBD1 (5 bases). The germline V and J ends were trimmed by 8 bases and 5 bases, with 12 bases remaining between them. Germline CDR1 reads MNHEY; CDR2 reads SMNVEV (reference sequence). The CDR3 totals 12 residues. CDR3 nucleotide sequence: TGTGCCAGCGGCCGGGGGGGTTATGGCTACACCTTC. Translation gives CASGRGGYGYTF.

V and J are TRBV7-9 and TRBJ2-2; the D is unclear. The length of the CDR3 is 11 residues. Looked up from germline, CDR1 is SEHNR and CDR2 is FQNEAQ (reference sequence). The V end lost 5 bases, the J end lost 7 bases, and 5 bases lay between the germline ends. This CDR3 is CASSPGGELFF. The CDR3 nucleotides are TGTGCCAGCAGCCCGGGCGGGGAGCTGTTTTTT.

The CDR3 spells CASSLDRVSEQYF. In DNA, the CDR3 is TGTGCCAGCAGCTTAGATCGGGTATCCGAGCAGTACTTC. This rearrangement joins TRBV11-2 to TRBJ2-7; D call uncertain. The CDR3 runs to 13 residues. Germline V gives CDR1 SGHAT, CDR2 FQNNGV. Trimming cost V 0 bases and J 6 bases, with 9 bases left between them.

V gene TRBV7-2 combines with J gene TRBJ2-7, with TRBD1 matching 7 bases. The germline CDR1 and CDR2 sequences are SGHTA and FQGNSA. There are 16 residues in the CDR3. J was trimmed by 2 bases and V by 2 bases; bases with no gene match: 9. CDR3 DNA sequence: TGTGCCAGCAGCTTAAGATCCGGGACAGTTACCTACGAGCAGTACTTC. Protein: CASSLRSGTVTYEQYF. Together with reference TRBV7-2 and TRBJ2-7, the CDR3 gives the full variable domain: GAGVSQSPSNKVTEKGKDVELRCDPISGHTALYWYRQSLGQGLEFLIYFQGNSAPDKSGLPSDRFSAERTGGSVSTLTIQRTQQEDSAVYLCASSLRSGTVTYEQYFGPGTRLTVT.

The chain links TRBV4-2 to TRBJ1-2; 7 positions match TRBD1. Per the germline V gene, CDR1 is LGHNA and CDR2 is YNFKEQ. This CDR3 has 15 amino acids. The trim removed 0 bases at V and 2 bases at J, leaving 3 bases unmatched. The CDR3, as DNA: TGTGCCAGCAGCCAAGATAGGGGGCGCAACTATGGCTACACCTTC. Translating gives CASSQDRGRNYGYTF.

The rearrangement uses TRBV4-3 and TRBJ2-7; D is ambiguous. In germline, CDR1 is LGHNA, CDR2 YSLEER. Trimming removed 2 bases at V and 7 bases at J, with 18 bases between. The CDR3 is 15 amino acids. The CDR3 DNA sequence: TGCGCCAGCAGCCAAAGTCCAGGTGATGGAAGGGAGCAGTACTTC. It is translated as CASSQSPGDGREQYF.

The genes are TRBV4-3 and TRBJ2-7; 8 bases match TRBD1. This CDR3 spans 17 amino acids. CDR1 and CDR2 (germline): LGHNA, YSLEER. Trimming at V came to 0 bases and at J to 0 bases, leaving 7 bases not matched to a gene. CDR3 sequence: CASSQDPPGQGSYEQYF. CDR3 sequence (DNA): TGCGCCAGCAGCCAAGATCCCCCCGGACAGGGCTCCTACGAGCAGTACTTC.

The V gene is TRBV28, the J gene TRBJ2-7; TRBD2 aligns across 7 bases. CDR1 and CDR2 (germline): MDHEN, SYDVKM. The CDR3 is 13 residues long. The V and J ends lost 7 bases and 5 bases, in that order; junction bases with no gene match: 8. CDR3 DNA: TGTGCCAGCACGGGCGGGAGTATGCACGAGCAGTACTTC. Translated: CASTGGSMHEQYF. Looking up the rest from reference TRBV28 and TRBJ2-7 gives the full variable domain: DVKVTQSSRYLVKRTGEKVFLECVQDMDHENMFWYRQDPGLGLRLIYFSYDVKMKEKGDIPEGYSVSREKKERFSLILESASTNQTSMYLCASTGGSMHEQYFGPGTRLTVT.

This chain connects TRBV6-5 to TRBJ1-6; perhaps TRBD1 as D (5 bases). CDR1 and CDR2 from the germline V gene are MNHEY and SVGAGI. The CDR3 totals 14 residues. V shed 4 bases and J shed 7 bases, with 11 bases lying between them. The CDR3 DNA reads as TGTGCCAGCAGTTGGGGGGTGACCAATTCACCCCTCCACTTT. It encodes CASSWGVTNSPLHF.